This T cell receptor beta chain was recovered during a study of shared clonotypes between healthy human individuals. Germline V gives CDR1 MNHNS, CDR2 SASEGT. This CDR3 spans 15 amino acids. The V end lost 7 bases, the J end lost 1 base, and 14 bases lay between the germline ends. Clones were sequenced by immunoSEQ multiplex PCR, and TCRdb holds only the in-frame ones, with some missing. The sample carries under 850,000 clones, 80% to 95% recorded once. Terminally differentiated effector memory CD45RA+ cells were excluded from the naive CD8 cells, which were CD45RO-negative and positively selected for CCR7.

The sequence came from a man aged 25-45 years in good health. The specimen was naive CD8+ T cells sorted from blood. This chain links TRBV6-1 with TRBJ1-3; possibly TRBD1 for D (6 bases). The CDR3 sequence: CASIDWGRSGNTIYF. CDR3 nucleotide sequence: TGTGCCAGCATTGATTGGGGGCGATCTGGAAACACCATATATTTT.